A single sample gave rise to the 18 T cell receptor beta chains below, sequenced in a study of T-cell memory formation after mild COVID-19 (dated by TCRdb to the early 2020s). The library was built by means of 5' RACE. TCRdb records Illumina NovaSeq 6000 as the sequencer. The public sequencing data were trimmed at Q25 with fastp and processed into clonotypes with MiXCR by TCRdb, which kept only in-frame beta chains. Identical CDR3 protein sequences are pooled into one entry, listed with their most common genes and DNA. The sample table shows 450,000 or so distinct CDR3 sequences, and around 25% are seen once. Around an eighth of the sample lies in the top ten. Sequencing used PBMCs or a T cell subset sorted from them (not recorded which). The receptors originated from an adult woman who had mild COVID-19 (a few samples of this study predate the infection). The sample titles of this study are shuffled in the database, so cell type and time point are left out; the donor was told from shared clones.

This clonotype has more than one count but fewer than ten. The chain carries TRBV24-1 and TRBJ2-5; D gene unclear. Germline CDR1 reads KGHDR; CDR2 reads SFDVKD. Trimming took off 4 bases at V and 3 bases at J, with 11 bases between the two ends. The length of the CDR3 is 14 residues. As DNA, the CDR3 is TGTGCCACCAGTGAAGCGAGAGATGAAGAGACCCAGTACTTC. This gives the protein CATSEARDEETQYF.

Only a few counts were recorded for this clonotype. The chain links TRBV14 to TRBJ2-1, with 8 bases identical to TRBD1. The CDR3 loop spans 14 amino acids. Per germline, CDR1 SGHDN and CDR2 FVKESK. Germline trimming cut 5 bases from V and 8 bases from J; bases unmatched to any gene: 8. The CDR3 DNA is TGTGCCAGCAGCTGGACAGGGCAATTGGATGAGCAGTTCTTC. It is translated as CASSWTGQLDEQFF.

The rearrangement joins TRBV4-1 to TRBJ2-2; D ambiguous. Germline lookup yields CDR1 MGHRA and CDR2 YSYEKL. The germline V and J ends were trimmed by 2 bases and 5 bases, with 15 bases remaining between them. The CDR3 extends over 16 amino acids. DNA of the CDR3: TGCGCCAGCAGCCAATTCTGGGTCGAAGGGACCGGGGAGCTGTTTTTT. Its protein is CASSQFWVEGTGELFF.

Only a few counts were recorded for this clonotype. This chain joins TRBV12-3 or TRBV12-4 and TRBJ1-3; D ambiguous. The CDR3 length is 15 residues. Trimming pared 7 bases from V and 2 bases from J, leaving 15 bases between. CDR3: CASTLGRTPGNTIYF. The CDR3 DNA sequence: TGTGCCAGCACTTTGGGGAGGACTCCTGGAAACACCATATATTTT.

Only one count was recorded for this clonotype. The CDR3 here is CASSYSFRRGLDGYTF. The CDR3, as DNA: TGTGCCAGCAGTTACTCGTTCAGACGAGGGCTGGATGGCTACACCTTC. V is TRBV6-5 and J is TRBJ1-2; D remains ambiguous. V lost 0 bases, J lost 6 bases, and 17 bases lay in between. This CDR3 has 16 amino acids. Germline CDR1 is MNHEY and CDR2 is SVGAGI.

The CDR3: CASSSPTRLGYEQYF. The DNA for the CDR3 is TGTGCCAGTAGTTCGCCGACTAGGCTTGGCTACGAGCAGTACTTC. V gene TRBV19 combines with J gene TRBJ2-7, with a tentative D call TRBD2 (6 bases). The germline V gene encodes CDR1 LNHDA and CDR2 SQIVND (reference sequence). V lost 5 bases and J lost 3, with 17 bases in between. This CDR3 contains 15 residues.

The rearrangement uses TRBV5-1 and TRBJ2-1, with TRBD2 matching 16 bases. With V trimmed by 5 bases and J by 9 bases, 5 bases remained unmatched. This CDR3 contains 15 residues. The germline CDR1 and CDR2 sequences are SGHRS and YFSETQ. Here the CDR3 reads CASRGLAGGPGEQFF. Here the CDR3 DNA reads TGCGCCAGCAGGGGACTAGCGGGGGGGCCGGGTGAGCAGTTCTTC.

This clonotype has only a few counts. The chain joins TRBV6-6 to TRBJ2-5; 7 nucleotides line up with TRBD1. The germline gives CDR1 MNHNY, CDR2 SVGAGI (reference sequence). This CDR3 is built from 14 residues. Unmatched junction bases numbered 6, after V lost 4 bases and J lost 4 bases. CDR3 nucleotides: TGTGCCAGCAGTTTTCCCGGACAGGCAGAGACCCAGTACTTC. Translated: CASSFPGQAETQYF.

This rearrangement joins TRBV5-1 to TRBJ2-7, with 8 bases lining up with TRBD2. The junction had 8 bases not matched to a gene; V was cut back by 4 bases and J by 2 bases. Germline V CDR1 and CDR2: SGHRS, YFSETQ. This CDR3 contains 15 residues. The CDR3 coding sequence is TGCGCCAGCAGCCCTCTCAGCGGGGGTACCTACGAGCAGTACTTC. It translates to CASSPLSGGTYEQYF.

This clonotype turned up a few times. The chain employs TRBV5-6 and TRBJ2-2, with 7 bases lining up with TRBD1. Germline CDR1 SGHDT, CDR2 YYEEEE. The CDR3 loop spans 15 amino acids. The trim removed 2 bases at V and 2 bases at J, leaving 3 bases unmatched. The CDR3, as DNA: TGTGCCAGCAGCTTCCCAGGGGGAAACACCGGGGAGCTGTTTTTT. Its translation: CASSFPGGNTGELFF.

This rearrangement joins TRBV20-1 to TRBJ2-1; TRBD2 matches 8 bases. From germline, CDR1 is DFQATT and CDR2 SNEGSKA (reference sequence). This CDR3 contains 19 residues. With 0 bases clipped from V and 2 bases from J, the junction kept 15 bases outside the gene matches. The CDR3 region is CSARDEFFGGRNTYNEQFF. The CDR3 bases are TGCAGTGCTAGAGATGAATTTTTCGGCGGGAGGAACACCTACAATGAGCAGTTCTTC.

This clonotype was observed a handful of times. The chain links TRBV7-9 to TRBJ2-7; 13 bases agree with TRBD2. Germline assignment: CDR1 SEHNR and CDR2 FQNEAQ (reference sequence). After removal of 5 bases from V and 6 bases from J, the junction contained 4 bases not matched to a gene. The CDR3 extends over 14 amino acids. CDR3 region: CASSRTSGSLEQYF. The CDR3 region has the DNA TGTGCCAGCAGCAGGACTAGCGGGAGTCTCGAGCAGTACTTC.

Concerning this clonotype itself: At one end, the junction sequence differs from germline, possibly due to a read error. CDR3 coding DNA: TGCGCCAGAAGCCCGAAAGGCCAGAGCTACGAGCAGTACTTC. Protein sequence: CARSPKGQSYEQYF. The chain combines TRBV4-1 with TRBJ2-7; D is uncertain. Germline V lookup: CDR1 MGHRA, CDR2 YSYEKL. The CDR3 extends over 14 amino acids.

The chain has TRBV2 and TRBJ1-5; D is uncertain. Per the germline V gene, CDR1 is SNHLY and CDR2 is FYNNEI. CDR3 length: 15 residues. Trimming cost V 6 bases and J 0 bases, with 12 bases left between them. Written as DNA, the CDR3 is TGTGCCAGCAGGGGGTCCAGATATAGCAATCAGCCCCAGCATTTT. It translates to CASRGSRYSNQPQHF.

This clonotype was counted a few times. The rearrangement uses TRBV12-3 or TRBV12-4 and TRBJ1-5; unclear D gene. The CDR3 extends over 14 amino acids. Trimming pared 2 bases from V and 5 bases from J, leaving 10 bases between. Here the CDR3 reads CASSLWQVDQPQHF. DNA for the CDR3: TGTGCCAGCAGTTTATGGCAGGTTGATCAGCCCCAGCATTTT.

This clonotype was detected only a few times. This rearrangement joins TRBV20-1 to TRBJ1-1; D unresolved. The germline V gene encodes CDR1 DFQATT and CDR2 SNEGSKA (reference sequence). The CDR3 contains 11 residues. CDR3 residues: CRTLVGTEAFF. For the CDR3, the DNA is TGCAGAACACTAGTGGGTACTGAAGCTTTCTTT.

This clonotype has a handful of counts. The chain is built from TRBV10-3 and TRBJ1-1; possible D gene TRBD1, 5 bases. In germline, CDR1 is ENHRY, CDR2 SYGVKD. This CDR3 is 14 amino acids long. Trimming left V 2 bases short and J 3 bases short, with 10 bases between. CDR3 nucleotides: TGTGCCATCAGTGAGGTCTTAGGGGACACTGAAGCTTTCTTT. This encodes CAISEVLGDTEAFF.

This chain connects TRBV28 to TRBJ1-2; perhaps TRBD1 as D (6 bases). The CDR3 length is 15 residues. V was cut by 8 bases and J by 1 base, with 17 bases left in between. Germline loops: CDR1 MDHEN, CDR2 SYDVKM. The CDR3 coding sequence is TGTGCCAGCTCCCCGGGGGGGGCTCGTAACTATGGCTACACCTTC. It codes for CASSPGGARNYGYTF.